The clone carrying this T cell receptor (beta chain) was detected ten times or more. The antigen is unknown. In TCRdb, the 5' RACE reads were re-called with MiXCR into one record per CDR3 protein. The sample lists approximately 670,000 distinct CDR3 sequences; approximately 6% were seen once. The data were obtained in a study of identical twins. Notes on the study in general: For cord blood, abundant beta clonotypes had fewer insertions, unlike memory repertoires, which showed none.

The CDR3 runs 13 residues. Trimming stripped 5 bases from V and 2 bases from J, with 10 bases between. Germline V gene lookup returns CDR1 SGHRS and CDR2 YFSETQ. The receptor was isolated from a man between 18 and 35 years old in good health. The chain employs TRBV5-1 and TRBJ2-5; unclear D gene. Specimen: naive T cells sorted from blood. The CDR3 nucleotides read TGCGCCAGCAGGACTGGTCAGCAAGAGACCCAGTACTTC. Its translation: CASRTGQQETQYF.